This T cell receptor beta chain was profiled in a study of T cell repertoires in cytomegalovirus infection. Study overall: Public TCR beta signatures were indicative of both CMV infection and a matching HLA type.

Many counts were recorded for this clonotype. Its matching antigen is unknown. TCRdb itself ran the reads through MiXCR, one entry per CDR3 protein. The sample lists 550,000 to 700,000 distinct CDR3 sequences; almost 40% were seen once. The CDR3 is made up of 11 amino acids. V lost 2 bases and J lost 7, with 3 bases in between. CDR1 SGHTA and CDR2 FQGNSA come from the germline V gene. Notes on the study in general: Public TCR beta family frequency separated CMV-and-HLA carriers, including in an independent cohort. The study found HLA-C-restricted CMV-specific TCR beta clonotypes dominating the ex vivo response.

The input for sequencing was cultured PBMCs, taken from culture after CMV antigen stimulation. The receptor was derived from a human donor in good health (CMV status not recorded). Some clones in this sample may be carry-over from other donors' samples. The chain links TRBV7-2 to TRBJ2-1; D unclear. CDR3 region: CASSLINEQFF. DNA for the CDR3: TGTGCCAGCAGCTTAATAAATGAGCAGTTCTTC.